This entry lists 21 T cell receptor beta chains sequenced from one sample in a study of cytomegalovirus exposure and HLA in healthy donors. Use of 60 Vbeta and 13 Jbeta primers characterized the PCR. Clones were read by immunoSEQ multiplex PCR, and TCRdb kept only the in-frame ones, dropping some. This sample has approximately 120,000 clones; around 82% occur once, and the top ten carry roughly 3.7%. Material: PBMCs. These receptor sequences come from a middle-aged woman in good health and CMV-seropositive.

V and J are TRBV10-1 and TRBJ1-1, with 7 bases identical to TRBD1. The ends lost 6 bases at V and 3 bases at J; junction bases unmatched: 4. The CDR3 runs to 13 residues. From germline, CDR1 is WNHNN and CDR2 SYGVQD (reference sequence). The CDR3 region has the DNA TGCGCCAGCAGACAGGGGTTGGACACTGAAGCTTTCTTT. It codes for CASRQGLDTEAFF.

The chain couples TRBV11-1 to TRBJ2-3; D ambiguous. The CDR3 runs 13 residues. Germline V CDR1 and CDR2: SGHAT, FQDESV (reference sequence). Trimming left V 5 bases short and J 3 bases short, with 9 bases between. CDR3 sequence (DNA): TGTGCCAGCAGCCCTAGAGCTACAGATACGCAGTATTTT. It codes for CASSPRATDTQYF. Together with reference TRBV11-1 and TRBJ2-3, the CDR3 gives the full variable domain: EAEVAQSPRYKITEKSQAVAFWCDPISGHATLYWYRQILGQGPELLVQFQDESVVDDSQLPKDRFSAERLKGVDSTLKIQPAELGDSAMYLCASSPRATDTQYFGPGTRLTVL.

J is TRBJ2-7 and V is TRBV6-1; no clear D gene. The germline V gene has CDR1 MNHNS and CDR2 SASEGT. Trimming took off 0 bases at V and 2 bases at J, with 5 bases between the two ends. There are 13 residues in the CDR3. In DNA form, the CDR3 reads TGTGCCAGCAGTGAAGCGGAGACCTACGAGCAGTACTTC. This gives the protein CASSEAETYEQYF.

Only a few counts were recorded for this clone. V and J are TRBV5-1 and TRBJ2-7, with 10 bases lining up with TRBD1. CDR3 length: 13 residues. The germline V gene encodes CDR1 SGHRS and CDR2 YFSETQ. The J segment lost 5 bases and the V segment lost 7 bases, leaving 6 bases of the junction unmatched. CDR3 in DNA: TGCGCCAGCCAGAGGGGGACAGGGGACGAGCAGTACTTC. Its protein is CASQRGTGDEQYF.

V and J are TRBV4-1 and TRBJ1-2; 8 positions match TRBD1. In germline, CDR1 is MGHRA, CDR2 YSYEKL. The CDR3 consists of 13 residues. The ends lost 3 bases at V and 5 bases at J; junction bases unmatched: 2. The CDR3 loop is CASSQGDRYGYTF. The CDR3 DNA sequence: TGCGCCAGCAGCCAGGGGGACAGGTATGGCTACACCTTC.

Concerning this clone: An end of the junction differs from the germline gene, which may be a read error. The genes are TRBV5-6 and TRBJ2-5, with TRBD2 matching 9 bases. The length of the CDR3 is 15 residues. CDR1 and CDR2 from the germline V gene are SGHDT and YYEEEE. The CDR3 spells CASSSGTSRAEAQYF. The CDR3 region has the DNA TGTGCCAGCAGCTCCGGGACTAGCCGCGCAGAGGCCCAGTACTTC.

On this clone: The same CDR3 arises from other DNA sequences in this sample as well. The gene calls are TRBV7-8 and TRBJ2-2, with D possibly matching TRBD1 (5 bases). This CDR3 is built from 15 residues. V was cut by 1 base and J by 5 bases, with 11 bases left in between. Germline V CDR1 and CDR2: SGHVS, FQNEAQ. CDR3 sequence: CASSLGGENTGELFF. As DNA, the CDR3 is TGTGCCAGCAGCTTAGGGGGCGAGAATACCGGGGAGCTGTTTTTT.

The V call is TRBV15, the J call TRBJ2-1; tentatively, D is TRBD2 (6 bases). Between the trimmed V and J ends, which lost 8 bases and 3 bases, there was a span of 14 bases. The V gene's germline CDR1 is LNHNV and CDR2 YYDKDF (reference sequence). This CDR3 has 14 amino acids. The CDR3 here is CATSPGSGYNEQFF. CDR3 coding DNA: TGTGCCACCTCCCCCGGTAGCGGCTACAATGAGCAGTTCTTC.

The V gene is TRBV30, the J gene TRBJ1-1; D is perhaps TRBD1 (5 bases). This CDR3 spans 13 amino acids. V shed 4 bases and J shed 4 bases, with 13 bases lying between them. From germline, CDR1 is GTSNPN and CDR2 SVGIG (reference sequence). Here the CDR3 DNA reads TGTGCCTGGACCCATTCGGGGGGCACTGAAGCTTTCTTT. Translation: CAWTHSGGTEAFF.

The rearrangement links TRBV21-1 to TRBJ2-5; the DNA was not used to check the table's D call, TRBD2. TRBV21-1 is a recognized pseudogene. The length of the CDR3 is 19 residues. The CDR3 sequence: CASSTSRGEAGPDQETQYF. The DNA of the CDR3 is TGTGCCAGCAGCACGTCCCGCGGGGAGGCGGGACCTGACCAAGAGACCCAGTACTTC.

The V and J genes are TRBV19 and TRBJ2-5, with 11 bases lining up with TRBD2. Gene TRBJ2-7 matches the end of the DNA better, so the J call may be wrong. This CDR3 comprises 15 residues. Germline V gene sequence: CDR1 LNHDA, CDR2 SQIVND (reference sequence). CDR3 in DNA: TGTGCCAGTAGTACACTAGCGGGAGTTGTCTACGAGCAGTACTTC. Translated: CASSTLAGVVYEQYF.

The chain joins TRBV28 to TRBJ2-3; D might be TRBD2 (6 bases). The germline V gene encodes CDR1 MDHEN and CDR2 SYDVKM. The length of the CDR3 is 15 residues. Trimming took off 3 bases at V and 4 bases at J, with 14 bases between the two ends. The CDR3 here is CASSFSQGGADTQYF. CDR3 bases: TGTGCCAGCAGTTTCTCCCAAGGCGGGGCAGATACGCAGTATTTT. The complete variable domain, with remaining parts taken from reference TRBV28 and TRBJ2-3, reads DVKVTQSSRYLVKRTGEKVFLECVQDMDHENMFWYRQDPGLGLRLIYFSYDVKMKEKGDIPEGYSVSREKKERFSLILESASTNQTSMYLCASSFSQGGADTQYFGPGTRLTVL.

In this sample, this clone turned up a few times. The rearrangement links TRBV7-2 to TRBJ2-5; TRBD2 matches at 16 bases. The CDR3 loop spans 19 amino acids. The J segment lost 5 bases and the V segment lost 5 bases, leaving 14 bases of the junction unmatched. Per germline, CDR1 SGHTA and CDR2 FQGNSA. This chain's CDR3 is CASSPMGLAGGPSGETQYF. The CDR3, as DNA: TGTGCCAGCAGCCCAATGGGACTAGCGGGAGGGCCGTCGGGCGAGACCCAGTACTTC.

CDR3 protein: CASSSGPGGEKLFF. The CDR3 nucleotides read TGTGCCAGCAGCTCAGGCCCCGGGGGTGAAAAACTGTTTTTT. The genes are TRBV7-6 and TRBJ1-4, with a tentative D call TRBD1 (5 bases). Trimming shortened V by 4 bases and J by 7 bases, and 13 bases separated the two germline ends. CDR1 is SGHVS and CDR2 is FNYEAQ in the germline V gene. The CDR3 runs to 14 residues. Based on the CDR3 plus reference TRBV7-6 and TRBJ1-4, the full variable domain is GAGVSQSPRYKVTKRGQDVALRCDPISGHVSLYWYRQALGQGPEFLTYFNYEAQQDKSGLPNDRFSAERPEGSISTLTIQRTEQRDSAMYRCASSSGPGGEKLFFGSGTQLSVL.

V usage is TRBV18 and J usage is TRBJ2-4; tentative D call: TRBD2 (5 bases). The V gene's germline CDR1 is KGHSH and CDR2 LQKENI. The V end was cut by 1 base, the J end by 7 bases, with 14 bases between. The CDR3 spans 15 residues. The chain's CDR3 is CASSPRTQEWNIQYF. The DNA for the CDR3 is TGTGCCAGCTCACCACGGACTCAGGAGTGGAACATTCAGTACTTC.

The chain carries TRBV9 and TRBJ2-1; 12 bases fit TRBD2. Germline V CDR1 and CDR2: SGDLS, YYNGEE. The CDR3 has 18 amino acids. Trimming cost V 0 bases and J 0 bases; bases outside gene matches: 4. In DNA, the CDR3 is TGTGCCAGCAGCGTAGCGGCTAGCGGGAGGGCCTCCTACAATGAGCAGTTCTTC. This gives the protein CASSVAASGRASYNEQFF.

Only a few counts were recorded for this clone. The junction departs from the called germline gene at one end, perhaps through a read error. This chain uses TRBV10-2 with TRBJ2-1, with 13 bases identical to TRBD2. Germline assignment: CDR1 WSHSY and CDR2 SAAADI. The CDR3 consists of 14 residues. The CDR3 is CATSGLAGVGEQFF. The DNA for the CDR3 is TGCGCCACCAGTGGACTAGCGGGAGTAGGTGAGCAGTTCTTC.

The chain uses TRBV14 and TRBJ2-7; D is undetermined. Germline V gene sequence: CDR1 SGHDN, CDR2 FVKESK. V was clipped by 2 bases and J by 3 bases, with 2 bases between them. CDR3 length: 11 amino acids. The CDR3, as DNA: TGTGCCAGCAGCCAACACTACGAGCAGTACTTC. Amino acids: CASSQHYEQYF.

The gene calls are TRBV5-6 and TRBJ2-1; TRBD2 matches at 10 bases. V shed 4 bases, J shed 4 bases, and the junction held 8 bases outside the gene matches. This CDR3 region has 16 residues. Germline V gives CDR1 SGHDT, CDR2 YYEEEE. The CDR3: CASSHDLAGVYNEQFF. CDR3 nucleotide sequence: TGTGCCAGCAGCCACGATCTAGCGGGAGTATACAATGAGCAGTTCTTC.

This clone was found once. The genes are TRBV19 and TRBJ2-1; D gene unclear. V was shortened by 0 bases and J by 4 bases, with 13 bases between the two germline ends. Germline lookup yields CDR1 LNHDA and CDR2 SQIVND (reference sequence). This CDR3 region has 16 residues. The CDR3 DNA sequence: TGTGCCAGTAGTATAGAGAGCCAGGAACGATACAATGAGCAGTTCTTC. Translation: CASSIESQERYNEQFF.

The genes are TRBV25-1 and TRBJ1-4; possible D gene TRBD1, 5 bases. V was cut by 7 bases and J by 10 bases, with 19 bases left in between. Germline V gene sequence: CDR1 MGHDK, CDR2 SYGVNS. The CDR3 runs 14 residues. Here the CDR3 reads CASTATGGVAKLFF. Here the CDR3 DNA reads TGTGCCAGCACCGCCACCGGGGGAGTGGCAAAACTGTTTTTT.